A selection of T cell receptor beta chains follows, all from one sample in a study of T cell changes during pregnancy in multiple sclerosis. The repertoire was sequenced with immunoSEQ multiplex PCR; TCRdb's copy has only in-frame clones and lacks some. In the table there are tens of thousands of clones, more than 80% of which are singletons. Source: CD8+ T cells from peripheral blood mononuclear cells, taken before pregnancy. These receptors were obtained from a female donor with multiple sclerosis, enrolled in a pregnancy study. Each CDR3 is given with its conserved first and last residue. Clone size is given for some rows only: seen once, a few or many times, or a class if the clone is expanded.

TRBJ2-3	TRBV19	-	CASCAGRTDTQYF
TRBJ1-2	TRBV28	-	CASSFAGGYGYTF
TRBJ2-2	TRBV27	-	CASSLSVGQGGWTGELFF
TRBJ1-5	TRBV27	-	CASSSTGGNQPQHF
TRBJ2-7	TRBV10-1	-	CASSELSSYEQYF
TRBJ2-3	TRBV7-9	-	CASSFPAGGIADTQYF
TRBJ2-7	TRBV9	-	CASSWGQGYEQYF
TRBJ1-2	TRBV9	few	CASSVVGEYGYTF
TRBJ2-7	TRBV19	-	CASSMGSLLSYEQYF
TRBJ1-2	TRBV2	-	CASMGVVGGYTF
TRBJ2-3	TRBV27	-	CASSLSGRGADTQYF
TRBJ2-7	TRBV5-1	-	CASSLGSGLAGGNEQYF
TRBJ1-5	TRBV2	-	CASSEINNQPQHF
TRBJ2-2	TRBV6-5	-	CASSYSGTANTGELFF
TRBJ2-3	TRBV9	-	CASSVGLADVGTHTDTQYF
TRBJ2-3	TRBV6-4	-	CASSDGRATDTQYF
TRBJ2-7	TRBV6-5	-	CASSYGGGAYEQYF
TRBJ2-7	TRBV5-4	-	CASSYGSYEQYF
TRBJ2-1	TRBV28	-	CASSLSTSGRLWEQFF
TRBJ2-3	TRBV19	once	CASSPGVPDTQYF
TRBJ2-7	TRBV4-3	few	CASSQGKEASEQYF
TRBJ2-7	TRBV27	-	CASSLHRYRGSEQYF
TRBJ2-2	TRBV9	-	CASKDRTAAGELFF
TRBJ1-4	TRBV9	-	CASSVASGNEKLFF
TRBJ2-2	TRBV9	few	CASSGSEVELFF
TRBJ2-7	TRBV30	once	CAWSNGRMTYEQYF
TRBJ2-5	TRBV27	once	CASSLRGVSQETQYF
TRBJ2-5	TRBV18	-	CASSPLRTSGISRRETQYF
TRBJ1-1	TRBV27	-	CASSPTWAWTEAFF
TRBJ2-1	TRBV25-1	-	CASSPGQIGNEQFF
TRBJ2-7	TRBV15	-	CATRRFPGNYEQYF
TRBJ2-1	TRBV9	-	CASSSTGLRNEQFF
TRBJ2-3	TRBV19	-	CASSRTAPSTDTQYF
TRBJ2-3	TRBV5-4	once	CASSLQRDTDTQYF
TRBJ2-1	TRBV27	-	CASSFGNEQFF
TRBJ1-2	TRBV19	-	CASSIARQVYTF
TRBJ2-7	TRBV2	once	CASRAVAGGEQYF
TRBJ1-5	TRBV27	few	CASSLGQANQPQHF
TRBJ2-7	TRBV4-3	-	CASSQDLDSYEQYF
TRBJ1-1	TRBV4-1	-	CASSPPPGTEAFF
TRBJ2-2	TRBV2	-	CASSETSGSGELFF
TRBJ2-5	TRBV7-9	-	CASSRGQPQETQYF
TRBJ2-7	TRBV27	-	CASQKVGLAASYEQYF
TRBJ1-3	TRBV4-2	-	CASSQGPGGVGNTIYF